The 10 T cell receptor beta chains given below trace back to one sample, sequenced in a study of T cell repertoires in cytomegalovirus infection. MiXCR was run by TCRdb on the reads, yielding one entry per CDR3 protein. The sample contains about 340,000 distinct CDR3 sequences, 29% of which appear only once. Antigens for these TCRs are unknown. This material consisted of cultured PBMCs, taken from culture after CMV antigen stimulation. All receptors come from a human donor in good health (CMV status not recorded). Some clones in this sample may be carry-over from other donors' samples.

CDR3 sequence reads: CASSSMAGAENEQFF. Written as DNA, the CDR3 is TGTGCCAGCAGCTCGATGGCAGGGGCGGAAAATGAGCAGTTCTTC. This chain links TRBV5-4 with TRBJ2-1; D may be TRBD1 (6 bases). Germline values: CDR1 SGHNT, CDR2 YYREEE (reference sequence). Trimming took off 3 bases at V and 7 bases at J, with 17 bases between the two ends. The CDR3 totals 15 residues.

The V gene is TRBV5-3, the J gene TRBJ2-7, with 9 bases aligning to TRBD2. TRBV5-3 is labeled an ORF, and its function is uncertain. The length of the CDR3 is 16 residues. Losses at the gene ends were 8 bases for V and 0 bases for J; bases not matched to a gene: 12. The CDR3 sequence is CASSGPTSGHSYEQYF. The CDR3, as DNA: TGTGCCAGCAGCGGTCCGACTAGCGGCCACTCCTACGAGCAGTACTTC.

This sequence joins TRBV7-8 and TRBJ2-2; 11 bases match TRBD2. V dropped 2 bases and J dropped 6; count of bases not matched to a gene: 5. The CDR3 consists of 16 residues. Germline-derived CDR1 and CDR2 are SGHVS and FQNEAQ. DNA of the CDR3: TGTGCCAGCAGCTTAAATAGCGGGAGGGGAGCCGGGGAGCTGTTTTTT. Its translation is CASSLNSGRGAGELFF.

The chain uses TRBV30 and TRBJ1-3; no reliable D call. Germline assignment: CDR1 GTSNPN and CDR2 SVGIG (reference sequence). V lost 0 bases and J lost 2, with 11 bases in between. The CDR3 has 15 amino acids. The CDR3 is CAWSVAGLTGNTIYF. Written as DNA, the CDR3 is TGTGCCTGGAGTGTGGCGGGGTTGACTGGAAACACCATATATTTT.

The chain links TRBV11-2 to TRBJ2-5; 8 nucleotides line up with TRBD1. Germline-derived CDR1 and CDR2 are SGHAT and FQNNGV. The CDR3 loop spans 16 amino acids. After removal of 2 bases from V and 1 base from J, the junction contained 6 bases not matched to a gene. CDR3 amino acids: CASSLMTGEIQETQYF. CDR3 DNA: TGTGCCAGCAGCTTAATGACAGGGGAAATCCAAGAGACCCAGTACTTC.

This clonotype was seen more than once but under ten times. The chain recombines TRBV20-1 with TRBJ1-1, with D hard to call. CDR1 and CDR2 from the germline V gene are DFQATT and SNEGSKA (reference sequence). The CDR3 totals 13 residues. Between the trimmed V and J ends, which lost 6 bases and 2 bases, there was a span of 13 bases. The CDR3 nucleotides read TGCAGTGCGAGACCAGGCGATAACACTGAAGCTTTCTTT. It yields the protein CSARPGDNTEAFF.

This clonotype was detected a few times. The chain carries TRBV7-2 and TRBJ2-5; weak D call: TRBD2 (6 bases). V shed 3 bases and J shed 5 bases, with 13 bases lying between them. Germline V gene lookup returns CDR1 SGHTA and CDR2 FQGNSA. The CDR3 is 14 residues long. CDR3 in amino acids: CASSFGTSPETQYF. As DNA, the CDR3 is TGTGCCAGCAGCTTTGGGACTTCCCCGGAGACCCAGTACTTC.

J is TRBJ1-2 and V is TRBV20-1, with D possibly TRBD1 on 5 matching bases. CDR1 and CDR2 (germline): DFQATT, SNEGSKA (reference sequence). The CDR3 has 13 amino acids. Trimming shortened V by 5 bases and J by 7 bases, and 17 bases separated the two germline ends. The CDR3 sequence: CSASRGGGSGYTF. CDR3 coding DNA: TGCAGTGCTTCTCGGGGGGGAGGTAGTGGCTACACCTTC.

The chain carries TRBV2 and TRBJ2-2, with 9 bases identical to TRBD2. Germline CDR1 and CDR2: SNHLY and FYNNEI. CDR3 length equals 16 residues. V lost 2 bases and J lost 2; bases outside the gene matches: 3. The DNA of the CDR3 is TGTGCCAGCAGTGAAAGCGGGGGGACCAACACCGGGGAGCTGTTTTTT. This translates into CASSESGGTNTGELFF.

This clonotype came up a few times. This chain connects TRBV7-8 to TRBJ1-1; D is unclear. In germline, CDR1 is SGHVS, CDR2 FQNEAQ. V was cut by 5 bases and J by 6 bases, with 19 bases left in between. The CDR3 totals 15 residues. The CDR3 reads CASSPLLSPRAEAFF. CDR3 DNA: TGTGCCAGCAGCCCCCTTTTGAGCCCCCGGGCTGAAGCTTTCTTT. The whole variable domain, filled in from reference TRBV7-8 and TRBJ1-1, reads GAGVSQSPRYKVAKRGQDVALRCDPISGHVSLFWYQQALGQGPEFLTYFQNEAQLDKSGLPSDRFFAERPEGSVSTLKIQRTQQEDSAVYLCASSPLLSPRAEAFFGQGTRLTVV.